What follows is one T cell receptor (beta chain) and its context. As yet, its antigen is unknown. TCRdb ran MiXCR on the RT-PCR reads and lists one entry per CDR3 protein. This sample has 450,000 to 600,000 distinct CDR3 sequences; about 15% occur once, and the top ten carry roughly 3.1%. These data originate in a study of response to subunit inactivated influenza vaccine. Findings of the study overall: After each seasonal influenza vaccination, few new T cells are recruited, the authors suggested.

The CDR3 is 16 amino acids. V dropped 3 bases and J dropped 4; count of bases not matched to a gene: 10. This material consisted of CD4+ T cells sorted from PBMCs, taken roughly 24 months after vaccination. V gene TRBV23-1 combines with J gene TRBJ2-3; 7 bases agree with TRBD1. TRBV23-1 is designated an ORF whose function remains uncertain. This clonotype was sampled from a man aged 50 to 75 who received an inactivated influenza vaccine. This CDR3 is CASSHRDRAISDTQYF. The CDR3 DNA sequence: TGCGCCAGCAGTCACCGGGACAGAGCGATATCAGATACGCAGTATTTT.